Described below is a single TCR beta chain sequence and its context. Its antigen is still unknown. Germline-derived CDR1 and CDR2 are MDHEN and SYDVKM. This CDR3 has 13 residues. Between the trimmed V and J ends, which lost 6 bases and 0 bases, there was a span of 8 bases. PCR used 60 Vbeta primers and 13 Jbeta primers. The repertoire was sequenced with immunoSEQ multiplex PCR; TCRdb's copy has only in-frame clones and lacks some. The table records roughly 180,000 clones, 82% of them present only once. This entry belongs to a study of cytomegalovirus exposure and HLA in healthy donors. Study-wide findings and caveats: Versus the approximately 670-donor mean, an Asian-associated ancestry cluster reportedly showed fewer N-insertions in a later analysis. Indistinguishability led to the exclusion of some V segments, TRBV6-2 and TRBV6-3 included. No immune exposure information besides CMV serostatus was available. It was reportedly the case that the classifier diagnosed cytomegalovirus status with high specificity and sensitivity.

This TCR came from a middle-aged man in good health and CMV-seronegative. The sequenced sample was PBMCs. V usage is TRBV28 and J usage is TRBJ1-2, with D hard to call. The CDR3, as DNA: TGTGCCAGCAGCCCCCCAGCTAACTATGGCTACACCTTC. Translated: CASSPPANYGYTF.